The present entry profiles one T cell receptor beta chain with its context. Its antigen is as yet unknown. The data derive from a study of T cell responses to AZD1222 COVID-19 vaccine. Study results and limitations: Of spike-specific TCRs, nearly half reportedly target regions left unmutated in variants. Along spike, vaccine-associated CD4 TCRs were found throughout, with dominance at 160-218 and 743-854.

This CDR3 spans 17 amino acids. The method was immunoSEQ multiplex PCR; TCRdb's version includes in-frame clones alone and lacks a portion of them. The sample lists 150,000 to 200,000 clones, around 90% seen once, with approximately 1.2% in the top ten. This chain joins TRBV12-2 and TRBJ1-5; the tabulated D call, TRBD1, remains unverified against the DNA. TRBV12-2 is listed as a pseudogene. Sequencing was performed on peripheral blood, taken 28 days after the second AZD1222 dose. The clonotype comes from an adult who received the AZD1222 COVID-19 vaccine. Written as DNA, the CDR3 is TGTGCAAGTCGCTTACGTACTGGACAGGGGACGCGTCAGCCCCAGCATTTT. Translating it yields CASRLRTGQGTRQPQHF.